This T cell receptor (beta chain) originates from a study of cytomegalovirus exposure and HLA in healthy donors. Regarding the study as a whole: Specificity for CMV antigens was confirmed in vitro for a few of the CMV-associated chains.

Germline V gives CDR1 SQVTM, CDR2 ANQGSEA. V lost 6 bases to trimming and J lost 2 bases, with 14 bases between them. The CDR3 is 13 residues long. This table comes from immunoSEQ multiplex PCR, and its TCRdb copy is limited to in-frame clones, with some not included. The sample yields about 160,000 clones, less than 95% seen once. About this clone: The antigen remains unidentified.

The sequencing sample was made of PBMCs. This receptor was taken from a woman aged 18 to 35 in good health and CMV-seropositive. The chain joins TRBV29-1 to TRBJ2-7, with D possibly matching TRBD2 (7 bases). In DNA form, the CDR3 reads TGCAGCGTGAGGGGGGGAGGAACCTACGAGCAGTACTTC. Protein product: CSVRGGGTYEQYF.